This T cell receptor beta chain stems from a study of cytomegalovirus exposure and HLA in healthy donors. The CDR3 runs 11 residues. Per the germline V gene, CDR1 is DFQATT and CDR2 is SNEGSKA (reference sequence). V was pared by 6 bases and J by 5 bases, with 10 bases between. It was with 60 Vbeta and 13 Jbeta primers that the PCR ran. Some clones are missing from TCRdb's copy, which holds only in-frame ones; the method was immunoSEQ multiplex PCR. Its table lists about 35,000 clones. The gene calls are TRBV20-1 and TRBJ2-5; TRBD2 is a possible D gene (6 bases). Specimen: PBMCs. The receptor's source is a man aged 40-50 years in good health and CMV-seronegative. The DNA of the CDR3 is TGCAGTGCGCGGACTATTGAGACCCAGTACTTC. Protein: CSARTIETQYF.